These 29 T cell receptor beta chains were sequenced from one sample in a study of shared T cell receptors in the human thymus. Sequenced by immunoSEQ multiplex PCR; TCRdb stores in-frame clones only, minus some. The table records over 60,000 clones, nearly 95% of them present only once. Sequenced material: thymocytes. All receptors come from a human donor.

This chain links TRBV5-1 with TRBJ2-7; TRBD2 matches 9 bases. This CDR3 is built from 15 residues. The germline V gene encodes CDR1 SGHRS and CDR2 YFSETQ. V lost 7 bases and J lost 3; bases outside the gene matches: 11. CDR3 protein: CASRLFRRGGYEQYF. The CDR3 nucleotides are TGCGCCAGCCGTTTATTTAGGCGGGGGGGCTACGAGCAGTACTTC.

The chain couples TRBV11-2 to TRBJ1-1; 7 nucleotides line up with TRBD1. The germline V gene encodes CDR1 SGHAT and CDR2 FQNNGV. The CDR3 totals 16 residues. Unmatched junction bases numbered 10, after V lost 5 bases and J lost 1 base. CDR3 nucleotides: TGTGCCAGCAGCGCGTGGGATGGGACAGAGAACACTGAAGCTTTCTTT. It specifies CASSAWDGTENTEAFF.

This clone was seen a single time. V is TRBV4-3 and J is TRBJ2-3; 10 bases align to TRBD2. Germline V lookup: CDR1 LGHNA, CDR2 YSLEER. Trimming took 0 bases from V and 3 from J; bases not matched to a gene: 12. CDR3 length: 19 residues. The CDR3 protein is CASSQDTRGLAEWTDTQYF. CDR3 nucleotides: TGCGCCAGCAGCCAAGATACGCGAGGACTAGCGGAGTGGACAGATACGCAGTATTTT.

The chain carries TRBV27 and TRBJ2-1, with 12 positions matching TRBD1. Trimming took 5 bases from V and 3 from J; bases not matched to a gene: 11. Germline V gene data show CDR1 as MNHEY and CDR2 as SMNVEV (reference sequence). This CDR3 region has 18 residues. DNA of the CDR3: TGTGCCAGCAGTGCCCCGGGACAGGGGGCTCCGTTCTACAATGAGCAGTTCTTC. The encoded protein is CASSAPGQGAPFYNEQFF.

The chain uses TRBV7-3 and TRBJ2-2; D is uncertain. Germline V gene sequence: CDR1 SGHTA, CDR2 FQGTGA. V lost 5 bases to trimming and J lost 2 bases, with 9 bases between them. The CDR3 contains 14 residues. The CDR3 DNA follows: TGTGCCAGCAGCCCCAAGACCAACACCGGGGAGCTGTTTTTT. This gives the protein CASSPKTNTGELFF.

The gene calls are TRBV6-4 and TRBJ1-4; 7 bases fit TRBD1. Trimming removed 4 bases from V and 2 bases from J; junction bases left unmatched: 13. From germline, CDR1 is MRHNA and CDR2 SNTAGT. The CDR3 loop spans 18 amino acids. CDR3 sequence: CASSVPIGTVRTNEKLFF. CDR3 in DNA: TGTGCCAGCAGTGTCCCTATCGGGACAGTGCGGACTAATGAAAAACTGTTTTTT.

This clone was observed a single time. The rearrangement links TRBV18 to TRBJ1-2; a possible D gene is TRBD1 (5 bases). V lost 3 bases to trimming and J lost 3 bases, with 11 bases between them. The CDR3 is 14 residues long. Germline CDR1 is KGHSH and CDR2 is LQKENI. The CDR3 DNA reads as TGTGCCAGCTCACCTCAGGGAATGGACTATGGCTACACCTTC. Protein product: CASSPQGMDYGYTF.

The chain recombines TRBV25-1 with TRBJ1-2, with a weak D call TRBD1 (5 bases). Germline V gene data show CDR1 as MGHDK and CDR2 as SYGVNS. CDR3 length: 14 amino acids. With 1 base removed from V and 6 bases from J, the gap between germline ends came to 12 bases. This chain's CDR3 is CASSEFMGRDGYTF. In DNA form, the CDR3 reads TGTGCCAGCAGTGAATTTATGGGGCGGGATGGCTACACCTTC.

V usage is TRBV28 and J usage is TRBJ2-7, with D hard to call. The length of the CDR3 is 15 residues. Per germline, CDR1 MDHEN and CDR2 SYDVKM. Trimming stripped 5 bases from V and 0 bases from J, with 14 bases between. CDR3 protein: CASSGDSYSSYEQYF. The CDR3, as DNA: TGTGCCAGCAGTGGCGATTCGTACAGCTCCTACGAGCAGTACTTC. The full variable domain, with the rest looked up from reference TRBV28 and TRBJ2-7, is DVKVTQSSRYLVKRTGEKVFLECVQDMDHENMFWYRQDPGLGLRLIYFSYDVKMKEKGDIPEGYSVSREKKERFSLILESASTNQTSMYLCASSGDSYSSYEQYFGPGTRLTVT.

The gene calls are TRBV7-2 and TRBJ2-1; D not resolved. Germline-derived CDR1 and CDR2 are SGHTA and FQGNSA. The CDR3 runs to 16 residues. The germline V and J ends were trimmed by 3 bases and 0 bases, with 12 bases remaining between them. The CDR3 spells CASSLSTRNSYNEQFF. DNA of the CDR3: TGTGCCAGCAGCTTGTCCACCAGAAACTCCTACAATGAGCAGTTCTTC.

The chain links TRBV19 to TRBJ2-6; 7 bases match TRBD2. The V gene end was trimmed by 4 bases and the J gene end by 3 bases; junction bases not matched to a gene: 12. Germline V gives CDR1 LNHDA, CDR2 SQIVND (reference sequence). The CDR3 is made up of 18 amino acids. The CDR3 coding sequence is TGTGCCAGTAGTACCCGAGGGAGGGCTCGAGGTGGGGCCAACGTCCTGACTTTC. Translated: CASSTRGRARGGANVLTF.

The J gene is TRBJ2-2, the V gene TRBV14, with D perhaps matching TRBD2 (6 bases). Trimming removed 2 bases from V and 3 bases from J, with 10 bases in between. Germline V gives CDR1 SGHDN, CDR2 FVKESK. The CDR3 is 15 amino acids. CDR3 region: CASSQMRDYTGELFF. CDR3 DNA sequence: TGTGCCAGCAGCCAAATGAGGGACTACACCGGGGAGCTGTTTTTT.

V gene TRBV4-1 combines with J gene TRBJ2-1; 8 nucleotides agree with TRBD2. Germline values: CDR1 MGHRA, CDR2 YSYEKL. With 3 bases clipped from V and 8 bases from J, the junction kept 15 bases outside the gene matches. CDR3 length: 17 amino acids. DNA of the CDR3: TGCGCCAGCAGCCATAAGATGGGACGGGGGGGCCGAGATGAGCAGTTCTTC. It yields the protein CASSHKMGRGGRDEQFF.

The chain combines TRBV5-1 with TRBJ2-3; 10 bases align to TRBD2. This CDR3 has 17 residues. CDR1 and CDR2 from the germline V gene are SGHRS and YFSETQ. V lost 0 bases to trimming and J lost 5 bases; unmatched junction nucleotides: 9. CDR3 amino acids: CASSLVSLVAGGDTQYF. The CDR3 DNA sequence: TGCGCCAGCAGCTTGGTGTCTTTGGTAGCGGGGGGAGATACGCAGTATTTT.

This chain uses TRBV10-3 with TRBJ2-3; 7 bases line up with TRBD1. The CDR3 covers 18 residues. The germline V gene encodes CDR1 ENHRY and CDR2 SYGVKD. Trimming at V came to 2 bases and at J to 4 bases, leaving 15 bases not matched to a gene. The CDR3 loop is CAISETSPQGSFSDTQYF. CDR3 DNA: TGTGCCATCAGTGAGACCTCCCCACAGGGGAGTTTTTCAGATACGCAGTATTTT.

The J gene is TRBJ2-3, the V gene TRBV6-5; the D call may be TRBD1 or TRBD2 (5 bases each). Per germline, CDR1 MNHEY and CDR2 SVGAGI. V lost 6 bases and J lost 6, with 16 bases in between. There are 14 residues in the CDR3. The CDR3, as DNA: TGTGCCAGCAGACCCCTTGGGGGTAGGGATACGCAGTATTTT. Translating it yields CASRPLGGRDTQYF.

The chain couples TRBV4-3 to TRBJ2-7; TRBD2 is a possible D gene (6 bases). Germline V gene data show CDR1 as LGHNA and CDR2 as YSLEER. CDR3 size: 16 residues. Trimming removed 0 bases from V and 3 bases from J, with 15 bases in between. The CDR3 sequence: CASSQETRVVVYEQYF. The DNA for the CDR3 is TGCGCCAGCAGCCAAGAGACTAGAGTGGTGGTCTACGAGCAGTACTTC.

V gene TRBV28 combines with J gene TRBJ2-7; D uncertain. Germline V gene sequence: CDR1 MDHEN, CDR2 SYDVKM. This CDR3 has 15 residues. The V end was cut by 1 base, the J end by 4 bases, with 14 bases between. CDR3 coding DNA: TGTGCCAGCAGTTTATTCAAGGGTATGGGTTACGAGCAGTACTTC. Its protein is CASSLFKGMGYEQYF.

The V call is TRBV28, the J call TRBJ2-6; D might be TRBD2 (6 bases). V gave up 3 bases and J gave up 3 bases, with 6 bases separating them. The CDR3 covers 14 residues. Germline CDR1 is MDHEN and CDR2 is SYDVKM. The CDR3 bases are TGTGCCAGCAGTTTCGGGAGTGGGGCCAACGTCCTGACTTTC. Protein: CASSFGSGANVLTF.

V usage is TRBV9 and J usage is TRBJ2-7; 13 nucleotides match TRBD2. The trim removed 4 bases at V and 0 bases at J, leaving 13 bases unmatched. The CDR3 spans 19 residues. Per the germline V gene, CDR1 is SGDLS and CDR2 is YYNGEE. In DNA, the CDR3 is TGTGCCAGCAGCCCGAAGACTAGCGGGGGGCCGACCCACTCCTACGAGCAGTACTTC. It translates to CASSPKTSGGPTHSYEQYF.

V usage is TRBV5-1 and J usage is TRBJ1-2; 7 bases line up with TRBD1. This CDR3 contains 12 residues. V shed 4 bases, J shed 8 bases, and the junction held 5 bases outside the gene matches. Germline CDR1 is SGHRS and CDR2 is YFSETQ. The CDR3 protein is CASSHQGGGYTF. The CDR3 coding sequence is TGCGCCAGCAGCCATCAGGGGGGCGGCTACACCTTC.

V gene TRBV4-1 combines with J gene TRBJ2-3; weak D call: TRBD2 (6 bases). CDR1 and CDR2 from the germline V gene are MGHRA and YSYEKL. The CDR3 totals 20 residues. The germline V and J ends were trimmed by 0 bases and 5 bases, with 27 bases remaining between them. The CDR3 DNA reads TGCGCCAGCAGCCAAGAGTCCTCCTTTGCGGGACGGTTTGATGGAGATACGCAGTATTTT. Translation: CASSQESSFAGRFDGDTQYF.

The rearrangement links TRBV6-1 to TRBJ1-1, with TRBD1 as a possible D gene (6 bases). Germline V gene lookup returns CDR1 MNHNS and CDR2 SASEGT. The CDR3 consists of 13 residues. Between the trimmed V and J ends, which lost 7 bases and 1 base, there was a span of 10 bases. CDR3 coding DNA: TGTGCCAGCACTGACAGGAGGAACACTGAAGCTTTCTTT. Translated, it gives CASTDRRNTEAFF.

V usage is TRBV27 and J usage is TRBJ2-5; TRBD2 matches 11 bases. Germline CDR1 is MNHEY and CDR2 is SMNVEV (reference sequence). V shed 0 bases, J shed 7 bases, and the junction held 7 bases outside the gene matches. The CDR3 is made up of 16 amino acids. The CDR3 DNA reads as TGTGCCAGCAGTTTATCGATACTAGCGGGGGCGGGGACCCAGTACTTC. Protein sequence: CASSLSILAGAGTQYF.

The gene calls are TRBV5-6 and TRBJ1-2; D remains unclear. The CDR3 consists of 12 residues. Looked up from germline, CDR1 is SGHDT and CDR2 is YYEEEE. Trimming removed 0 bases from V and 8 bases from J, with 8 bases in between. CDR3 residues: CASSLAVDGYTF. Written as DNA, the CDR3 is TGTGCCAGCAGCTTGGCCGTTGACGGCTACACCTTC.

This clone was picked up one time. The chain links TRBV5-1 to TRBJ1-1; no clear D. V lost 4 bases to trimming and J lost 1 base, with 5 bases between them. The CDR3 is made up of 12 amino acids. CDR1 and CDR2 from the germline V gene are SGHRS and YFSETQ. CDR3 loop: CASSPGNTEAFF. The CDR3 DNA is TGCGCCAGCAGCCCAGGGAACACTGAAGCTTTCTTT.

This clone was counted once. The V gene is TRBV6-5, the J gene TRBJ2-7; TRBD1 might be the D (5 bases). Germline loops: CDR1 MNHEY, CDR2 SVGAGI. Between the trimmed V and J ends, which lost 2 bases and 5 bases, there was a span of 16 bases. The CDR3 contains 15 residues. The CDR3 coding sequence is TGTGCCAGCAGTTACCTCCCAGGGAACCGGGACGAGCAGTACTTC. This sequence encodes CASSYLPGNRDEQYF.

This chain joins TRBV10-3 and TRBJ2-3; D could derive from TRBD1 or TRBD2 (6 bases each). The V and J ends lost 6 bases and 2 bases respectively, with 15 bases between them. Per the germline V gene, CDR1 is ENHRY and CDR2 is SYGVKD. CDR3 length: 15 amino acids. This chain's CDR3 is CAIRGGHKDTDTQYF. CDR3 coding DNA: TGTGCCATCAGGGGGGGACACAAAGACACAGATACGCAGTATTTT.

The chain carries TRBV7-9 and TRBJ1-1; D is unclear. V shed 4 bases and J shed 5 bases, with 14 bases lying between them. Germline V gene sequence: CDR1 SEHNR, CDR2 FQNEAQ (reference sequence). The CDR3 covers 14 residues. The CDR3 region has the DNA TGTGCCAGCAGCTACAATCCCGGGAAAACTGAAGCTTTCTTT. This translates into CASSYNPGKTEAFF.